This T cell receptor beta chain was obtained from a study of blood T cell repertoires in COVID-19 (dated by TCRdb to the early 2020s). A note on the overall study: The collaborator samples originated in the United States, Italy and Spain and spanned the acute and convalescent phases of COVID-19. The samples were drawn from two sources: the first 160 participants of the ongoing ImmuneRACE study, and over 950 subjects contributed by 6 global collaborators. Nearly every sample came with metadata listing a de-identified subject ID, COVID-19 status, age in years and sex. The material from the prospective study consisted of cDNA or gDNA derived from T cells, B-cell-depleted T cells, or PBMCs. Deeply sampled blood TCRbeta repertoires from subjects exposed to, actively infected with, or recovered from COVID-19 were included in the dataset. HLA class I and class II types, where available, came from metadata supplied by the sample provider rather than from assay-based typing. A freely available public database, intended as a resource for researchers studying the immune response to SARS-CoV-2, is where the repertoires were released.

Results the study describes overall, beyond this receptor: How much clinical and demographic metadata was included differed by source and by participant, and the metadata was provided uncurated.

Collaborating institutions collected whole blood in K2EDTA tubes following their own protocols. Collaborator samples were shipped for TCRbeta analysis as frozen whole blood, isolated PBMCs, or DNA extracted from either sample type. About this clone itself: Its specific antigen is unknown. No base-level quality is on record; no much larger clone is a single base apart.

The immunoSEQ Assay, a bias-controlled multiplex PCR, was used to amplify TCRbeta CDR3 regions from genomic DNA. Concerning the study's data processing: The number of nucleated cells in each sample was estimated by amplification of reference gene primers within the assay. Sequence reads were collapsed and filtered to measure the absolute abundance of every unique TCRbeta CDR3 rearrangement. For each sample, productive Simpson clonality was calculated as the square root of Simpson's diversity index across productive rearrangements. TCRdb limited this immuneACCESS table to in-frame rearrangements with V and J called. A share of clones is missing; checked studies link under half to unresolved V genes, and the rest is unexplained. V, J and clone size are taken as reported in that table, and D and trimming were inferred from the DNA itself. This sample lists about 260,000 clones; approximately 84% were detected once. The ten largest clones represent approximately 1.9% of the sample.

This sequence originates from a woman of 80 years or more with acute or convalescent COVID-19. Sequenced material: peripheral blood.

The nucleotide sequence is TGTGCCAGCAGCTTGCGGACTAGCGGATACACAGATACGCAGTATTTT. This translates into CASSLRTSGYTDTQYF. The sequence links TRBV5-4 to TRBJ2-3; the central 10 bases match TRBD2. For CDR1 and CDR2, the germline V gene (reference sequence) lists SGHNT and YYREEE. Trimmed from V: 1 base; trimmed from J: 2 bases; junction bases lacking a gene match: 4. Counted from cysteine to phenylalanine, this CDR3 has 16 amino acids. Left in the record is the CDR3 DNA by itself, 48 bases read in frame from the first base.